This record covers a single T cell receptor (beta chain). The source of the sample is a study of blood T cell repertoires in COVID-19. Seattle's enrolled individuals joined amid active infection and were then monitored longitudinally. Methods used by the authors: By means of reference gene primer amplification, nucleated cell counts were estimated. Libraries were prepared by immunoSEQ multiplex PCR; TCRdb keeps only in-frame clonotypes and omits some of them. V and J calls and clone size are given by that table; D and trimming were obtained from the DNA. The sample contains some 240,000 clones, about 93% of which appear only once. The germline V gene encodes CDR1 SGHNT and CDR2 YYREEE (reference sequence). CDR3 length equals 12 residues. V lost 2 bases and J lost 8, with 10 bases in between.

The chain has TRBV5-4 and TRBJ1-2; D may be TRBD1 (6 bases). The receptor was derived from a man aged 55 to 70 with COVID-19, enrolled during active disease. Sequenced sample: peripheral blood. This CDR3 reads CASSLRDIGYTF. The CDR3 DNA follows: TGTGCCAGCAGCTTACGGGACATCGGCTACACCTTC.